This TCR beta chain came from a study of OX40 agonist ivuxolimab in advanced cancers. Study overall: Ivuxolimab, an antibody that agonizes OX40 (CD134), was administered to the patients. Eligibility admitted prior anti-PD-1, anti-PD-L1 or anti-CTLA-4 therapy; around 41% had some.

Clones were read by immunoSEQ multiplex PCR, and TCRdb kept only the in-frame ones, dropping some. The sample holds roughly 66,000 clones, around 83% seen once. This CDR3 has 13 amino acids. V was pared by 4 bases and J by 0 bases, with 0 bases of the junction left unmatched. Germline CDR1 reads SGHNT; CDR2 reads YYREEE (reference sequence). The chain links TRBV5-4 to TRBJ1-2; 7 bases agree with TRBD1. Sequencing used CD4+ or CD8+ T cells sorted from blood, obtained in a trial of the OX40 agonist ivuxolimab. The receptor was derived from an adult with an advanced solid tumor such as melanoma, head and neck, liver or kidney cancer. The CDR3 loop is CASSGQANYGYTF. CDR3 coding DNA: TGTGCCAGCAGCGGACAGGCTAACTATGGCTACACCTTC. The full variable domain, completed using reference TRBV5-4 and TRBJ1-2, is ETGVTQSPTHLIKTRGQQVTLRCSSQSGHNTVSWYQQALGQGPQFIFQYYREEENGRGNFPPRFSGLQFPNYSSELNVNALELDDSALYLCASSGQANYGYTFGSGTRLTVV.